This T cell receptor beta chain was sequenced for a study of blood T cell repertoires in COVID-19. J was trimmed by 0 bases and V by 4 bases; bases with no gene match: 14. The CDR3 runs 19 residues. The V gene's germline CDR1 is LGHNA and CDR2 YNFKEQ. Sequenced by immunoSEQ multiplex PCR; TCRdb stores in-frame clones only, minus some. The profile shows under 250,000 clones, about 86% of them singletons. This clone turned up a few times. Specimen: PBMCs or T cells enriched from blood (not recorded which). The clonotype was recovered from a woman between 50 and 59 years old with acute COVID-19. The J gene is TRBJ2-1, the V gene TRBV4-2, with 8 bases matching TRBD2. The CDR3 DNA sequence: TGTGCCAGCAGCCCCCGGGGAGCGGGAGAACCGAGCTCCTACAATGAGCAGTTCTTC. It yields the protein CASSPRGAGEPSSYNEQFF.